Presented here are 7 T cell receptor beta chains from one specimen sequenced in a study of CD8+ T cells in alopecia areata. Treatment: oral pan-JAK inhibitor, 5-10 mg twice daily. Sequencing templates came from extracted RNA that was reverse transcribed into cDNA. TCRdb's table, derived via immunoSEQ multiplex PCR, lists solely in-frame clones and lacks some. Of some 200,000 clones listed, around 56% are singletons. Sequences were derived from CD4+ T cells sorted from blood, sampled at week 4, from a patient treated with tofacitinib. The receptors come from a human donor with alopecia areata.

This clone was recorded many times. CDR3 bases: TGCGCCAGCAGCCAAGCCCCCTTACTGACGACAGATACGCAGTATTTT. Translated, it gives CASSQAPLLTTDTQYF. This chain links TRBV4-3 with TRBJ2-3; D is undetermined. Deletions cut 1 base from V and 3 bases from J, with 14 bases between. The CDR3 totals 16 residues. CDR1 and CDR2 from the germline V gene are LGHNA and YSLEER.

The DNA of the CDR3 is TGTGCCAGCAGTACGCGGGGGGCCTACGAGCAGTACTTC. Translated, it gives CASSTRGAYEQYF. V gene TRBV7-2 combines with J gene TRBJ2-7, with 8 bases aligning to TRBD2. Germline V gene sequence: CDR1 SGHTA, CDR2 FQGNSA. V trimming: 6 bases; J trimming: 2 bases; junction bases outside the gene matches: 3. The CDR3 loop spans 13 amino acids.

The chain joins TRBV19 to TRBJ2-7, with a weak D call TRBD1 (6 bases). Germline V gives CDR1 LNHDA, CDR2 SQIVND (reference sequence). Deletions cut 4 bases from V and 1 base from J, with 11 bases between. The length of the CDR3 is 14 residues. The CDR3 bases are TGTGCCAGTAGTACACAGGGTACTTCCTACGAGCAGTACTTC. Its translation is CASSTQGTSYEQYF.

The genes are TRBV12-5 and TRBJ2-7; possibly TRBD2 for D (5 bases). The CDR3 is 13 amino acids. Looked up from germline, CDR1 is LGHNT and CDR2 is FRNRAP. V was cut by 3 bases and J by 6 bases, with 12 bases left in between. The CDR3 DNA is TGTGCTAGTGGTTTATCGGGGTCGGGCGAGCAGTACTTC. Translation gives CASGLSGSGEQYF.

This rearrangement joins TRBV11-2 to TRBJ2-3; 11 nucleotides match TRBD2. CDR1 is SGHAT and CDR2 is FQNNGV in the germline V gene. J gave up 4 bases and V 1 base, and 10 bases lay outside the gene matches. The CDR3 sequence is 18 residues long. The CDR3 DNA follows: TGTGCCAGCAGCTTAGCTGGGGAGACTAGCGGGGCGGCAGATACGCAGTATTTT. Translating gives CASSLAGETSGAADTQYF.

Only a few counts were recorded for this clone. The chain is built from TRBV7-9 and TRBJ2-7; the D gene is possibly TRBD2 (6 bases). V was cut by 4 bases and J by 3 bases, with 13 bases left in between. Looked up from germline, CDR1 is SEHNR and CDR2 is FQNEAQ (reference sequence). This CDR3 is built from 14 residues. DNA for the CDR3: TGTGCCAGCAGCTCCTACGGGGGAGGCTACGAGCAGTACTTC. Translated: CASSSYGGGYEQYF. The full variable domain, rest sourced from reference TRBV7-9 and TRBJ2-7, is DTGVSQNPRHKITKRGQNVTFRCDPISEHNRLYWYRQTLGQGPEFLTYFQNEAQLEKSRLLSDRFSAERPKGSFSTLEIQRTEQGDSAMYLCASSSYGGGYEQYFGPGTRLTVT.

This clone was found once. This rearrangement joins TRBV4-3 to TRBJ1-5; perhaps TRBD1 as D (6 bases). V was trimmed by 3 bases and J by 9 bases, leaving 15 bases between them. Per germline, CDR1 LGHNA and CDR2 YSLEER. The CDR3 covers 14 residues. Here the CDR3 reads CASSQETQGGPQHF. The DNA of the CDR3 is TGCGCCAGCAGCCAGGAAACACAGGGAGGGCCCCAGCATTTT.